A selection of T cell receptor beta chains follows, all from one sample in a study of blood T cell repertoires in COVID-19. Assay: immunoSEQ multiplex PCR; the TCRdb copy retains only in-frame clones and omits some. The sample holds more than 200,000 clones, around nine tenths seen once. The material sequenced was peripheral blood. These receptor sequences come from a man in his forties with acute or convalescent COVID-19. Each CDR3 is given with its conserved first and last residue. A D gene is named only where the DNA matches it firmly. A row's size may be missing; if present it is once, few, many or a size class.

V	J	D	size	DNA	CDR3
TRBV6-6	TRBJ2-5	TRBD1	once	TGTGCCAGCAGTTACGGACAGGGCGATTCAAAAGAGACCCAGTACTTC	CASSYGQGDSKETQYF
TRBV18	TRBJ1-5	.	.	TGTGCCAGCTCGCTAACGGGGGGTGGGGGCAATCAGCCCCAGCATTTT	CASSLTGGGGNQPQHF
TRBV9	TRBJ2-7	TRBD2	.	TGTGCCAGCAGCGTAGAGACTAGCGGCTACGAGCAGTACTTC	CASSVETSGYEQYF
TRBV27	TRBJ1-3	TRBD1	.	TGTGCCAGCAGTAAGGGGGCGCTTGATGGAAACACCATATATTTT	CASSKGALDGNTIYF
TRBV27	TRBJ1-2	.	.	TGTGCCAGCGGACAGACAATTTTCTATGGCTACACCTTC	CASGQTIFYGYTF
TRBV27	TRBJ2-7	TRBD1	.	TGTGCCAGCAGTTCATGGACAGGGATGAACGAGCAGTACTTC	CASSSWTGMNEQYF
TRBV19	TRBJ2-1	.	.	TGTGCCAGTAGTTCCGGCGAGGGCTACAATGAGCAGTTCTTC	CASSSGEGYNEQFF
TRBV27	TRBJ2-7	.	.	TGTGCCAGCAGTTTCGGAGGGGAGATCTTAGAGCAGTACTTC	CASSFGGEILEQYF
TRBV7-3	TRBJ1-5	.	.	TGTGCCAGCAGCTTAGGGCCCCACCAGCCCCAGCATTTT	CASSLGPHQPQHF
TRBV7-8	TRBJ1-5	.	.	TGTGCCAGCAGCTTCCCGGGGGAGGGACCTTACAATCAGCCCCAGCATTTT	CASSFPGEGPYNQPQHF
TRBV7-2	TRBJ2-1	.	.	TGTGCCAGCAGCTTACCAGGGGCCAATGAGCAGTTCTTC	CASSLPGANEQFF
TRBV4-2	TRBJ1-2	TRBD1	.	TGTGCCAGCAGACCAGAGGGACAGAACATCTACACCTTC	CASRPEGQNIYTF
TRBV11-3	TRBJ2-1	TRBD2	.	TGTGCCAGCAGTCTAACTAGCGGGAGGGCCGGCTCCTACAATGAGCAGTTCTTC	CASSLTSGRAGSYNEQFF
TRBV28	TRBJ2-7	TRBD1	.	TGTGCCAGCAGTTTAGACGGACAGGCGCCTTCCTACGAGCAGTACTTC	CASSLDGQAPSYEQYF
TRBV4-1	TRBJ2-7	TRBD2	.	TGCGCCAGCAGCCTCCCGGGACTAGGTTACGAGCAGTACTTC	CASSLPGLGYEQYF
TRBV19	TRBJ2-5	TRBD2	.	TGTGCCAGTAGTTGGGGGGGAGGGCCGAGAGAGACCCAGTACTTC	CASSWGGGPRETQYF
TRBV6-5	TRBJ1-2	TRBD1	.	TGTGCCAGCAGTCAAAGACAGGGGGCGTTTTATGGCTACACCTTC	CASSQRQGAFYGYTF
TRBV27	TRBJ2-7	.	.	TGTGCCAGCAGTCTACTGGCAGGGATGTACGAGCAGTACTTC	CASSLLAGMYEQYF